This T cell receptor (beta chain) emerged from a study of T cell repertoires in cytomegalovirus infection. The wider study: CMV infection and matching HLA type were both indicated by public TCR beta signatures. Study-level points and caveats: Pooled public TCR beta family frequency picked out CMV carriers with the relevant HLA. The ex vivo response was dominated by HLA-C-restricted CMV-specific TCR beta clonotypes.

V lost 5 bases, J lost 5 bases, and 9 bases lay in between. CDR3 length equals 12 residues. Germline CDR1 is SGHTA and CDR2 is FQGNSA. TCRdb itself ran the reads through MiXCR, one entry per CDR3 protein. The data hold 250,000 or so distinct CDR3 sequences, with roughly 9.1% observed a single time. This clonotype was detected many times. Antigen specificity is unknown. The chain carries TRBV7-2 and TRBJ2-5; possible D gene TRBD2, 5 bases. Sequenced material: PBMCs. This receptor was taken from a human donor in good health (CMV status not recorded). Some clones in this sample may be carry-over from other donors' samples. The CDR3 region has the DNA TGTGCCAGCAGCCCCCGAGGGGAGACCCAGTACTTC. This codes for CASSPRGETQYF.